A single sample is the source of the 23 T cell receptor beta chains below, sequenced in a study of tumour-infiltrating T cells in Burkitt lymphoma. The repertoire was sequenced with immunoSEQ multiplex PCR; TCRdb's copy has only in-frame clones and lacks some. The sample yields 15,000 to 20,000 clones, roughly 79% seen once. Sequenced sample: tumor tissue. The receptors were sampled from a human donor with diffuse large B-cell lymphoma.

J is TRBJ2-1 and V is TRBV6-6; D may be TRBD2 (6 bases). This CDR3 has 12 amino acids. Germline V gene sequence: CDR1 MNHNY, CDR2 SVGAGI (reference sequence). V shed 5 bases and J shed 10 bases, with 12 bases lying between them. CDR3 sequence reads: CASSRTGREQFF. The CDR3, as DNA: TGTGCCAGCAGTCGTACTGGGAGGGAGCAGTTCTTC.

Only one count was recorded for this clone. A junction end diverges from the germline sequence, so it may reflect a read error. The chain couples TRBV7-7 to TRBJ1-3; no definite D call. Germline values: CDR1 SSHAT, CDR2 FNYEAQ (reference sequence). The length of the CDR3 is 14 residues. DNA for the CDR3: TGTGCTAGCAGCCCTACAGTCTCTGGAAACACCATATATTTT. Residues: CASSPTVSGNTIYF.

The chain joins TRBV7-2 to TRBJ1-1; TRBD1 might be the D (6 bases). The CDR3 runs to 16 residues. Germline V CDR1 and CDR2: SGHTA, FQGNSA. Deletions cut 1 base from V and 5 bases from J, with 17 bases between. CDR3 DNA: TGTGCCAGCAGCTTAGGAGTGGGGGGGGCTATAACTGAAGCTTTCTTT. Its translation is CASSLGVGGAITEAFF.

This chain connects TRBV5-6 to TRBJ2-7; D may be TRBD1 (6 bases). Germline V gene sequence: CDR1 SGHDT, CDR2 YYEEEE. V was pared by 2 bases and J by 4 bases, with 10 bases between. This CDR3 contains 13 residues. DNA of the CDR3: TGTGCCAGCAGCTTACAGGGCAATTACGAGCAGTACTTC. This translates into CASSLQGNYEQYF.

This clone was recorded only once. CDR3 bases: TGTGCCAGCAGAGAATCGGGGGCCACTGAAGCTTTCTTT. This codes for CASRESGATEAFF. The rearrangement links TRBV6-1 to TRBJ1-1; a possible D gene is TRBD1 (6 bases). The CDR3 has 13 residues. Germline assignment: CDR1 MNHNS and CDR2 SASEGT. V lost 6 bases to trimming and J lost 4 bases, with 12 bases between them.

This clone has only one observation. Here the CDR3 DNA reads TGTGCCAGCAGCGATACCCAGTTCTATGGCTACACCTTC. Translating gives CASSDTQFYGYTF. V usage is TRBV6-1 and J usage is TRBJ1-2; no clear D. The germline V and J ends were trimmed by 6 bases and 4 bases, with 12 bases remaining between them. There are 13 residues in the CDR3. The germline V gene encodes CDR1 MNHNS and CDR2 SASEGT.

This chain joins TRBV7-2 and TRBJ2-3; D is uncertain. The CDR3 consists of 15 residues. Germline V lookup: CDR1 SGHTA, CDR2 FQGNSA. Trimming pared 0 bases from V and 2 bases from J, leaving 9 bases between. The CDR3 DNA is TGTGCCAGCAGCTTAGCTAGCCTCCACACAGATACGCAGTATTTT. It is translated as CASSLASLHTDTQYF. The full variable domain, in which reference TRBV7-2 and TRBJ2-3 provide the parts outside the CDR3, is GAGVSQSPSNKVTEKGKDVELRCDPISGHTALYWYRQSLGQGLEFLIYFQGNSAPDKSGLPSDRFSAERTGGSVSTLTIQRTQQEDSAVYLCASSLASLHTDTQYFGPGTRLTVL.

The rearrangement links TRBV5-6 to TRBJ1-1; possible D gene TRBD1, 5 bases. Germline CDR1 is SGHDT and CDR2 is YYEEEE. Trimming left V 4 bases short and J 0 bases short, with 10 bases between. The CDR3 is made up of 14 amino acids. The CDR3 coding sequence is TGTGCCAGCAGCGGGGCGTTCTTGAACACTGAAGCTTTCTTT. Its translation is CASSGAFLNTEAFF.

The chain joins TRBV5-8 to TRBJ2-7, with 10 positions matching TRBD1. Germline values: CDR1 SGHTS, CDR2 YDEGEE. Losses at the gene ends were 4 bases for V and 5 bases for J; bases not matched to a gene: 9. The CDR3 spans 15 residues. CDR3 nucleotide sequence: TGTGCCAGCAGCCTCTTGACAGGGGGCTCGAACGAGCAGTACTTC. Residues: CASSLLTGGSNEQYF.

This chain joins TRBV28 and TRBJ2-7; 8 bases map to TRBD2. This CDR3 is built from 15 residues. CDR1 is MDHEN and CDR2 is SYDVKM in the germline V gene. Trimming removed 3 bases from V and 2 bases from J; junction bases left unmatched: 6. The CDR3 DNA sequence: TGTGCCAGCAGTTTCGGAAAAGCGGGAGCCTACGAGCAGTACTTC. The encoded protein is CASSFGKAGAYEQYF.

V and J are TRBV19 and TRBJ2-7; TRBD1 or TRBD2 may be the D gene (5 bases each). CDR1 is LNHDA and CDR2 is SQIVND in the germline V gene (reference sequence). CDR3 length: 13 amino acids. Trimming took off 2 bases at V and 2 bases at J, with 7 bases between the two ends. In DNA, the CDR3 is TGTGCCAGTAGTATATGGGGGACCTACGAGCAGTACTTC. Protein sequence: CASSIWGTYEQYF. Looking up the rest from reference TRBV19 and TRBJ2-7 gives the full variable domain: DGGITQSPKYLFRKEGQNVTLSCEQNLNHDAMYWYRQDPGQGLRLIYYSQIVNDFQKGDIAEGYSVSREKKESFPLTVTSAQKNPTAFYLCASSIWGTYEQYFGPGTRLTVT.

V usage is TRBV7-8 and J usage is TRBJ2-3; D is unclear. CDR3 size: 15 residues. Trimming took off 5 bases at V and 0 bases at J, with 12 bases between the two ends. CDR1 and CDR2 (germline): SGHVS, FQNEAQ. CDR3 in amino acids: CASSPAITSTDTQYF. The CDR3 region has the DNA TGTGCCAGCAGCCCAGCGATTACTAGCACAGATACGCAGTATTTT.

V is TRBV10-3 and J is TRBJ2-5; D is tentatively TRBD1 or TRBD2 (5 bases each). CDR1 ENHRY and CDR2 SYGVKD come from the germline V gene. The V end was cut by 1 base, the J end by 2 bases, with 8 bases between. This CDR3 spans 14 amino acids. The CDR3 region is CAISEFGGQETQYF. The DNA for the CDR3 is TGTGCCATCAGTGAGTTTGGGGGACAAGAGACCCAGTACTTC.

Only a few counts were recorded for this clone. V and J are TRBV29-1 and TRBJ2-7, with D unclear. Trimming removed 2 bases at V and 3 bases at J, with 5 bases between. Germline-derived CDR1 and CDR2 are SQVTM and ANQGSEA. There are 11 residues in the CDR3. DNA of the CDR3: TGCAGCGTTGAATATGGCTACGAGCAGTACTTC. Translating it yields CSVEYGYEQYF.

The rearrangement joins TRBV18 to TRBJ2-7; D may be TRBD1 or TRBD2 (5 bases each). The CDR3 sequence is 12 residues long. Trimming pared 5 bases from V and 4 bases from J, leaving 9 bases between. Germline assignment: CDR1 KGHSH and CDR2 LQKENI. The CDR3 loop is CASSEGIYEQYF. The CDR3 region has the DNA TGTGCCAGCTCAGAGGGGATATACGAGCAGTACTTC.

This chain joins TRBV9 and TRBJ2-7; 9 bases are a match to TRBD2. CDR1 is SGDLS, CDR2 YYNGEE, per germline. V was clipped by 2 bases and J by 3 bases; unmatched bases: 6. CDR3 length: 15 residues. CDR3 sequence: CASSVGTSQNYEQYF. CDR3 coding DNA: TGTGCCAGCAGCGTGGGGACTAGCCAGAACTACGAGCAGTACTTC.

The genes are TRBV5-8 and TRBJ2-7; 9 nucleotides align to TRBD1. The CDR3 is 12 amino acids. V dropped 4 bases and J dropped 12; count of bases not matched to a gene: 8. The germline gives CDR1 SGHTS, CDR2 YDEGEE. CDR3 residues: CASSAGTGRSYF. DNA of the CDR3: TGTGCCAGCAGCGCTGGGACAGGGAGGTCGTACTTC.

This clone was found a few times. This chain uses TRBV2 with TRBJ1-1, with D hard to call. The CDR3 consists of 13 residues. Germline loops: CDR1 SNHLY, CDR2 FYNNEI. Between the trimmed V and J ends, which lost 4 bases and 2 bases, there was a span of 8 bases. CDR3 region: CASSVTGNTEAFF. The CDR3 nucleotides are TGTGCCAGCAGTGTTACCGGTAACACTGAAGCTTTCTTT. Filled out from reference TRBV2 and TRBJ1-1, the complete variable domain reads EPEVTQTPSHQVTQMGQEVILRCVPISNHLYFYWYRQILGQKVEFLVSFYNNEISEKSEIFDDQFSVERPDGSNFTLKIRSTKLEDSAMYFCASSVTGNTEAFFGQGTRLTVV.

On this clone itself: A read error may produce the germline difference seen at one junction end. J is TRBJ2-2 and V is TRBV11-2; no clear D. This CDR3 is 15 amino acids long. The germline V gene encodes CDR1 SGHAT and CDR2 FQNNGV. CDR3 nucleotides: TGTGCCAGCAGCTTAGATCCAGGTATCACCAGGGAGCTGTTTTTT. Encoded protein: CASSLDPGITRELFF.

In its sample, this clone was seen once. The same CDR3 can be traced to other DNA sequences in this sample. This chain's CDR3 is CASSLSGGPTYEQYF. CDR3 sequence (DNA): TGTGCCAGCAGCTTAAGCGGGGGACCAACCTACGAGCAGTACTTC. The chain couples TRBV11-2 to TRBJ2-7, with 8 bases identical to TRBD2. J lost 2 bases, V lost 2 bases, and 5 bases had no gene match. Germline CDR1 and CDR2: SGHAT and FQNNGV. This CDR3 contains 15 residues.

A single count supports this clone. V and J are TRBV7-2 and TRBJ1-4, with a weak D call TRBD1 (5 bases). The CDR3 is 13 residues long. The V gene's germline CDR1 is SGHTA and CDR2 FQGNSA. Trimming left V 5 bases short and J 8 bases short, with 12 bases between. The CDR3 loop reads CASSVQGAEKLFF. CDR3 nucleotide sequence: TGTGCCAGCAGCGTTCAGGGTGCAGAAAAACTGTTTTTT.

J is TRBJ2-7 and V is TRBV14, with a weak D call TRBD2 (6 bases). The germline V and J ends were trimmed by 4 bases and 4 bases, with 14 bases remaining between them. The CDR3 consists of 14 residues. The germline V gene has CDR1 SGHDN and CDR2 FVKESK. The CDR3 sequence is CASSRDSILYEQYF. The CDR3 coding sequence is TGTGCCAGCAGCCGGGACTCCATTTTATACGAGCAGTACTTC. The whole variable domain, filled in from reference TRBV14 and TRBJ2-7, reads EAGVTQFPSHSVIEKGQTVTLRCDPISGHDNLYWYRRVMGKEIKFLLHFVKESKQDESGMPNNRFLAERTGGTYSTLKVQPAELEDSGVYFCASSRDSILYEQYFGPGTRLTVT.

The chain carries TRBV29-1 and TRBJ1-1; 10 nucleotides match TRBD1. Per the germline V gene, CDR1 is SQVTM and CDR2 is ANQGSEA. This CDR3 spans 14 amino acids. V shed 7 bases, J shed 5 bases, and the junction held 10 bases outside the gene matches. This CDR3 is CSATLGTGVTEAFF. In nucleotides, the CDR3 is TGCAGCGCCACCTTGGGGACAGGGGTTACTGAAGCTTTCTTT.